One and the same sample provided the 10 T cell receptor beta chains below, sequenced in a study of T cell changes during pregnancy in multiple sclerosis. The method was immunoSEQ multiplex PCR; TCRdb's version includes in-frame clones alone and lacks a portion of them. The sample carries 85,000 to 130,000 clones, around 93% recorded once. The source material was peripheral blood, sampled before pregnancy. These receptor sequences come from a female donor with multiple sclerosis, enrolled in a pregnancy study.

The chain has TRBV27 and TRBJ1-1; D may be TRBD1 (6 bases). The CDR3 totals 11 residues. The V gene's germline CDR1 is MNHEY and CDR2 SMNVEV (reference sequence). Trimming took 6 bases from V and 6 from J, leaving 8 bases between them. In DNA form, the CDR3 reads TGTGCCAGCAGCTACAGGGCTGAAGCTTTCTTT. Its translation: CASSYRAEAFF.

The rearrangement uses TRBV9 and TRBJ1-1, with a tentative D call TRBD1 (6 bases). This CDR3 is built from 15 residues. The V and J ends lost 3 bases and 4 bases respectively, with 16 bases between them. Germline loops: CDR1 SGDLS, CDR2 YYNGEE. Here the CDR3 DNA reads TGTGCCAGCAGCGCCGGGACACTAGGTGCCACTGAAGCTTTCTTT. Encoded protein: CASSAGTLGATEAFF.

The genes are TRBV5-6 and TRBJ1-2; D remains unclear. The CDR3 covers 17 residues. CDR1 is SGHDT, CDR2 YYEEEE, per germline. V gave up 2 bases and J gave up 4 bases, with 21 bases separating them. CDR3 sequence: CASSLRQTWATSYGYTF. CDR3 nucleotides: TGTGCCAGCAGCTTACGCCAAACCTGGGCAACTTCCTATGGCTACACCTTC.

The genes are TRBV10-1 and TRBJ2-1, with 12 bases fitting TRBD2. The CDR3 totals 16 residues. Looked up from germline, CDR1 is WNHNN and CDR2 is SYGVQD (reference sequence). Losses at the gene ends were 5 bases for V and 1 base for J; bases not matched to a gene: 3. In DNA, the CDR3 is TGCGCCAGCAGTCCGACTAGCGGGAGTTCCTACAATGAGCAGTTCTTC. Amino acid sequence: CASSPTSGSSYNEQFF.

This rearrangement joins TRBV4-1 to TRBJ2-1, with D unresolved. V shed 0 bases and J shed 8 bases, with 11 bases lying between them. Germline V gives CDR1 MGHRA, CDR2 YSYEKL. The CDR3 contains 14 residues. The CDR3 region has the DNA TGCGCCAGCAGCCAAGATTACATTAACCATGAGCAGTTCTTC. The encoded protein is CASSQDYINHEQFF.

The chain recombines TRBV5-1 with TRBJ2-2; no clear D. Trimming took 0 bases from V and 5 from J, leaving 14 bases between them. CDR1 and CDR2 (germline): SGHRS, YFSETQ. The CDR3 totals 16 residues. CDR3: CASSLGSFIGTGELFF. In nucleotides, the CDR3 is TGCGCCAGCAGCTTGGGTAGTTTCATCGGTACCGGGGAGCTGTTTTTT.

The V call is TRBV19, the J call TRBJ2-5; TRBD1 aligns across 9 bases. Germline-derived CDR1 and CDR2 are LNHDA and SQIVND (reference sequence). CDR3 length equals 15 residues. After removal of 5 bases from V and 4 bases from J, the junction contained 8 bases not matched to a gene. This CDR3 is CASSGTGKATETQYF. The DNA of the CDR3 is TGTGCCAGTAGTGGGACAGGGAAGGCCACAGAGACCCAGTACTTC.

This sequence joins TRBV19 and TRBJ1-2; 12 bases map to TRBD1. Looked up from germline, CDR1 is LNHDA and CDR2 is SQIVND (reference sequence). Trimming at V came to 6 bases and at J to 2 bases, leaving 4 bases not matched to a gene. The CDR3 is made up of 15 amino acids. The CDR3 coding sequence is TGTGCCAGTAGCCGGGACAGGGGGCTCAACTATGGCTACACCTTC. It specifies CASSRDRGLNYGYTF.

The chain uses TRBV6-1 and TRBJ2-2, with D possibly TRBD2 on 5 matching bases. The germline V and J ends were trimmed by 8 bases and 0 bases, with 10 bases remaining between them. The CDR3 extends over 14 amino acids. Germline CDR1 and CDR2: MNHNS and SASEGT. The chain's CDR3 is CASRGAANTGELFF. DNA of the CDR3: TGTGCCAGCCGGGGAGCGGCGAACACCGGGGAGCTGTTTTTT.

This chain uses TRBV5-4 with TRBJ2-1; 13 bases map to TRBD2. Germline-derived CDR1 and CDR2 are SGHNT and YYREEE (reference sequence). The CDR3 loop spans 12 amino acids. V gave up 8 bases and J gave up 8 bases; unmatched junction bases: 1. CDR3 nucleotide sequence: TGTGCCAGTGGACTAGCGGGAGATGAGCAGTTCTTC. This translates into CASGLAGDEQFF.